These T cell receptor beta chains were read from a single sample in a study of cytomegalovirus exposure and HLA in healthy donors. Assay used: immunoSEQ multiplex PCR; TCRdb lists only in-frame clones, some missing. In the table there are approximately 100,000 clones, roughly 79% of which are singletons. The sample taken for sequencing was PBMCs. All receptors come from a woman aged 40 to 49 in good health and CMV-seronegative. CDR3s leave out the opening cysteine and the closing phenylalanine or tryptophan. The order of the fields is CDR3 protein, J gene, V gene.

CDR3: ASGTGTGTYEQS
J: TRBJ2-7
V: TRBV6-5

CDR3: ASSREENTEAF
J: TRBJ1-1
V: TRBV18

CDR3: ASSQWAGSTDTQY
J: TRBJ2-3
V: TRBV16

CDR3: ASSQDLGDQPQH
J: TRBJ1-5
V: TRBV4-2

CDR3: AISSGTGTVNTEAF
J: TRBJ1-1
V: TRBV10-3

CDR3: ASSQEIGTERTQY
J: TRBJ2-5
V: TRBV4-1

CDR3: ASSETGVNSPLH
J: TRBJ1-6
V: TRBV6-1

CDR3: ASSLSGGSPTEAF
J: TRBJ1-1
V: TRBV7-2

CDR3: ASSLTGRSTEAF
J: TRBJ1-1
V: TRBV27

CDR3: ASSARVPLYEQY
J: TRBJ2-7
V: TRBV6-1

CDR3: ASSLDAGQPQH
J: TRBJ1-5
V: TRBV11-2

CDR3: ASDLASYEQY
J: TRBJ2-7
V: TRBV6-1

CDR3: ASHSSGGSNGYT
J: TRBJ1-2
V: TRBV28

CDR3: ASSLRTGSTDTQY
J: TRBJ2-3
V: TRBV7-2

CDR3: ASSLVGSDFYGYT
J: TRBJ1-2
V: TRBV5-4

CDR3: AWSVPGPSQPQH
J: TRBJ1-5
V: TRBV30

CDR3: ASSSDYTNTGELF
J: TRBJ2-2
V: TRBV6-5

CDR3: AWSQDRATYNSPLH
J: TRBJ1-6
V: TRBV30

CDR3: ASSALQGSGANVLT
J: TRBJ2-6
V: TRBV18

CDR3: AISARDTENTEAF
J: TRBJ1-1
V: TRBV10-3

CDR3: ASSSSGQGDAGAYGYT
J: TRBJ1-2
V: TRBV19

CDR3: ASSAAGQPYQPQH
J: TRBJ1-5
V: TRBV28

CDR3: ASSVFPSPGGETEAF
J: TRBJ1-1
V: TRBV6-1

CDR3: SVRRFQYTDTQY
J: TRBJ2-3
V: TRBV29-1

CDR3: ASIVIGSSYEAF
J: TRBJ1-1
V: TRBV2

CDR3: ASSWDRSYTEAF
J: TRBJ1-1
V: TRBV5-4

CDR3: ASSLGDSVNQPQH
J: TRBJ1-5
V: TRBV2

CDR3: ANVDRDASPLH
J: TRBJ1-6
V: TRBV2

CDR3: ASSLAGGQADTQY
J: TRBJ2-3
V: TRBV5-1

CDR3: ASSYSRQTSNSPLH
J: TRBJ1-6
V: TRBV6-5

CDR3: ASRGQGRNTEAF
J: TRBJ1-1
V: TRBV6-4

CDR3: ASSPTSGRYYEQY
J: TRBJ2-7
V: TRBV4-3

CDR3: ASSPGLAGVHQETQY
J: TRBJ2-5
V: TRBV4-1

CDR3: ASSLTGVGEKLF
J: TRBJ1-4
V: TRBV7-2

CDR3: ASSEADRSSTDTQY
J: TRBJ2-3
V: TRBV2

CDR3: ASSSQPRQGSYGYT
J: TRBJ1-2
V: TRBV13

CDR3: ASSLRTAVAGAYEQY
J: TRBJ2-7
V: TRBV13

CDR3: ASSLGQGGYSPLH
J: TRBJ1-6
V: TRBV5-4

CDR3: ASSRQTGTGANVLT
J: TRBJ2-6
V: TRBV5-1

CDR3: ASSPAGVAGPNEQF
J: TRBJ2-1
V: TRBV4-2

CDR3: ASSPPNAGGATEAF
J: TRBJ1-1
V: TRBV18

CDR3: ASSISGTGLGEQY
J: TRBJ2-7
V: TRBV19

CDR3: ASSWLAGITDTQY
J: TRBJ2-3
V: TRBV7-2

CDR3: ASSLQGSYGYT
J: TRBJ1-2
V: TRBV27

CDR3: ASSSWTGAVYEQY
J: TRBJ2-7
V: TRBV27

CDR3: ASSSKGRGMGMNTEAF
J: TRBJ1-1
V: TRBV7-2

CDR3: ASSLPSLSPLH
J: TRBJ1-6
V: TRBV27

CDR3: ASSSGQGVYEQY
J: TRBJ2-7
V: TRBV7-9

CDR3: ASSVASGLVQETQY
J: TRBJ2-5
V: TRBV9

CDR3: AWMFGGRLMNTEAF
J: TRBJ1-1
V: TRBV30

CDR3: ASSLGGTGNQPQH
J: TRBJ1-5
V: TRBV5-4

CDR3: ASSLSGNTEAF
J: TRBJ1-1
V: TRBV7-3

CDR3: ASSFTGGGNQPQH
J: TRBJ1-5
V: TRBV6-5

CDR3: ASSLVYRKEGGYT
J: TRBJ1-2
V: TRBV5-6